What follows are 26 T cell receptor beta chains derived from one specimen sequenced in a study of T cells in Graves' hyperthyroidism and ophthalmopathy. Amplification targeted TCR beta CDR3 regions from RNA transcripts. TCR CDR3 regions were first amplified by RT-PCR with HTBI primers. In TCRdb, the multiplex PCR reads were re-called with MiXCR into one record per CDR3 protein. The sample has around 690,000 distinct CDR3 sequences; 17% are singletons. The sequenced sample was blood. The receptor source for this set is a man aged 45 to 65 with Graves' hyperthyroidism.

As regards this clonotype: One junction end disagrees with the germline gene, perhaps due to a read error. CDR3 in amino acids: CASSFTSGRGLQETQYF. The DNA for the CDR3 is TGTGCGAGCAGCTTTACTAGCGGGAGAGGGCTCCAAGAGACCCAGTACTTC. The chain carries TRBV11-2 and TRBJ2-5; TRBD2 matches at 11 bases. This CDR3 spans 17 amino acids. Germline CDR1 and CDR2: SGHAT and FQNNGV.

This chain uses TRBV30 with TRBJ1-4; maybe TRBD1 (5 bases). The CDR3 has 13 residues. Per the germline V gene, CDR1 is GTSNPN and CDR2 is SVGIG (reference sequence). V was trimmed by 0 bases and J by 8 bases, leaving 10 bases between them. The CDR3 sequence: CAWSVGVWEKLFF. The CDR3 DNA reads as TGTGCCTGGAGTGTAGGGGTCTGGGAAAAACTGTTTTTT. Combining the CDR3 with reference TRBV30 and TRBJ1-4 gives the whole variable domain SQTIHQWPATLVQPVGSPLSLECTVEGTSNPNLYWYRQAAGRGLQLLFYSVGIGQISSEVPQNLSASRPQDRQFILSSKKLLLSDSGFYLCAWSVGVWEKLFFGSGTQLSVL.

This chain joins TRBV19 and TRBJ2-3; D is unresolved. V was clipped by 5 bases and J by 1 base, with 13 bases between them. The V gene's germline CDR1 is LNHDA and CDR2 SQIVND (reference sequence). The CDR3 contains 15 residues. The CDR3 region is CASSGQRFGTDTQYF. The CDR3 DNA follows: TGTGCCAGTAGTGGCCAGAGATTCGGCACAGATACGCAGTATTTT.

There are many counts of this clonotype. This chain connects TRBV10-3 to TRBJ2-7, with TRBD2 identical over 9 bases. CDR3 length: 15 residues. Germline CDR1 ENHRY, CDR2 SYGVKD. J was trimmed by 4 bases and V by 4 bases; bases with no gene match: 8. The CDR3 here is CAISGVTGLAYEQYF. CDR3 nucleotides: TGTGCCATCAGTGGGGTCACGGGACTAGCATACGAGCAGTACTTC.

This chain joins TRBV9 and TRBJ1-2; D gene unclear. Trimming left V 0 bases short and J 1 base short, with 4 bases between. Germline V CDR1 and CDR2: SGDLS, YYNGEE. The CDR3 length is 13 residues. The CDR3 nucleotides are TGTGCCAGCAGCGTAGCTCATAACTATGGCTACACCTTC. Translation gives CASSVAHNYGYTF.

V is TRBV28 and J is TRBJ2-7, with D perhaps TRBD2 (7 bases). The CDR3 length is 14 residues. The V gene's germline CDR1 is MDHEN and CDR2 SYDVKM. With 4 bases removed from V and 5 bases from J, the gap between germline ends came to 15 bases. CDR3 sequence reads: CASSSGGAADEQYF. The CDR3 coding sequence is TGTGCCAGCAGTTCTGGGGGGGCGGCTGACGAGCAGTACTTC.

This clonotype was seen many times. The CDR3 reads CASSLWPATYYEQYF. The CDR3 DNA sequence: TGTGCCAGCAGTTTATGGCCAGCTACTTACTACGAGCAGTACTTC. The chain combines TRBV27 with TRBJ2-7; D is uncertain. CDR1 is MNHEY and CDR2 is SMNVEV in the germline V gene (reference sequence). Between the trimmed V and J ends, which lost 1 base and 3 bases, there was a span of 13 bases. This CDR3 is 15 amino acids long.

This chain uses TRBV10-1 with TRBJ2-1, with 7 bases fitting TRBD2. Germline loops: CDR1 WNHNN, CDR2 SYGVQD (reference sequence). With V trimmed by 2 bases and J by 8 bases, 6 bases remained unmatched. The CDR3 runs to 14 residues. As DNA, the CDR3 is TGCGCCAGCAGTGAGGGGACTATGAGGGATGAGCAGTTCTTC. Residues: CASSEGTMRDEQFF.

This clonotype was counted many times. The V call is TRBV7-9, the J call TRBJ1-5; 7 bases fit TRBD1. This CDR3 has 17 amino acids. CDR1 is SEHNR and CDR2 is FQNEAQ in the germline V gene (reference sequence). V lost 1 base to trimming and J lost 2 bases; unmatched junction nucleotides: 8. CDR3 sequence reads: CASSLGAGGKGNQPQHF. DNA for the CDR3: TGTGCCAGCAGCTTAGGGGCAGGGGGAAAGGGCAATCAGCCCCAGCATTTT.

This clonotype was observed a handful of times. This rearrangement joins TRBV28 to TRBJ2-3; 8 bases are shared with TRBD1. The V and J ends lost 3 bases and 3 bases, in that order; junction bases with no gene match: 11. Per germline, CDR1 MDHEN and CDR2 SYDVKM. There are 17 residues in the CDR3. CDR3 in DNA: TGTGCCAGCAGTTTCCACTCCCTCCGACAGGGGACAGATACGCAGTATTTT. Translating gives CASSFHSLRQGTDTQYF.

This clonotype was counted many times. The chain is built from TRBV28 and TRBJ2-3, with 8 bases fitting TRBD1. V was clipped by 6 bases and J by 3 bases; unmatched bases: 5. This CDR3 has 14 residues. Germline V CDR1 and CDR2: MDHEN, SYDVKM. The CDR3 DNA follows: TGTGCCAGCAGCCGGACAGGGTTGACAGATACGCAGTATTTT. Translating it yields CASSRTGLTDTQYF.

There are many counts of this clonotype. The chain uses TRBV7-9 and TRBJ1-1, with D perhaps TRBD1 (5 bases). The V gene's germline CDR1 is SEHNR and CDR2 FQNEAQ (reference sequence). The length of the CDR3 is 15 residues. V lost 5 bases and J lost 7, with 20 bases in between. The CDR3 coding sequence is TGTGCCAGCAGCCCCCAATTAGGGGCCGCCCATGAAGCTTTCTTT. It translates to CASSPQLGAAHEAFF.

The chain couples TRBV19 to TRBJ2-1; no firm D call. CDR1 and CDR2 from the germline V gene are LNHDA and SQIVND (reference sequence). Deletions cut 7 bases from V and 3 bases from J, with 16 bases between. The CDR3 loop spans 15 amino acids. The CDR3 bases are TGTGCCAGTAATTCCCTAGGTCTAGACTACAATGAGCAGTTCTTC. Translated, it gives CASNSLGLDYNEQFF. Looking up the rest from reference TRBV19 and TRBJ2-1 gives the full variable domain: DGGITQSPKYLFRKEGQNVTLSCEQNLNHDAMYWYRQDPGQGLRLIYYSQIVNDFQKGDIAEGYSVSREKKESFPLTVTSAQKNPTAFYLCASNSLGLDYNEQFFGPGTRLTVL.

The chain has TRBV6-4 and TRBJ1-5; D call uncertain. Germline V gives CDR1 MRHNA, CDR2 SNTAGT. The CDR3 length is 14 residues. V gave up 3 bases and J gave up 2 bases, with 8 bases separating them. Here the CDR3 reads CASSEQYGNQPQHF. Here the CDR3 DNA reads TGTGCCAGCAGTGAACAGTACGGCAATCAGCCCCAGCATTTT.

At least ten counts were recorded for this clonotype. This rearrangement joins TRBV28 to TRBJ2-1; D unresolved. The CDR3 extends over 14 amino acids. Germline-derived CDR1 and CDR2 are MDHEN and SYDVKM. Trimming pared 3 bases from V and 4 bases from J, leaving 10 bases between. CDR3 coding DNA: TGTGCCAGCAGTTTTTTTACAGTTTACAATGAGCAGTTCTTC. It encodes CASSFFTVYNEQFF.

The V call is TRBV2, the J call TRBJ1-4, with 7 nucleotides matching TRBD1. From germline, CDR1 is SNHLY and CDR2 FYNNEI. This CDR3 comprises 14 residues. Germline trimming cut 6 bases from V and 8 bases from J; bases unmatched to any gene: 9. CDR3 DNA sequence: TGTGCCAGCAGACCGACAGGGTTGGGAGAAAAACTGTTTTTT. This translates into CASRPTGLGEKLFF. Complete variable domain (other parts from reference TRBV2 and TRBJ1-4): EPEVTQTPSHQVTQMGQEVILRCVPISNHLYFYWYRQILGQKVEFLVSFYNNEISEKSEIFDDQFSVERPDGSNFTLKIRSTKLEDSAMYFCASRPTGLGEKLFFGSGTQLSVL.

This clonotype occurred many times. The rearrangement joins TRBV29-1 to TRBJ2-6; tentatively, D is TRBD1 or TRBD2 (5 bases each). The germline V and J ends were trimmed by 7 bases and 0 bases, with 16 bases remaining between them. The CDR3 loop spans 16 amino acids. The germline CDR1 and CDR2 sequences are SQVTM and ANQGSEA. The CDR3 loop is CSAELGRHSGANVLTF. CDR3 DNA sequence: TGCAGCGCAGAACTGGGACGTCACTCTGGGGCCAACGTCCTGACTTTC.

This clonotype was recorded many times. V gene TRBV28 combines with J gene TRBJ1-1; D is unclear. The CDR3 is 12 amino acids. Between the trimmed V and J ends, which lost 8 bases and 0 bases, there was a span of 7 bases. Germline assignment: CDR1 MDHEN and CDR2 SYDVKM. This chain's CDR3 is CASYSMNTEAFF. The CDR3 nucleotides are TGTGCCAGCTATAGTATGAACACTGAAGCTTTCTTT.

This clonotype has only a few counts. The V and J genes are TRBV29-1 and TRBJ2-4; 10 positions match TRBD1. From germline, CDR1 is SQVTM and CDR2 ANQGSEA. This CDR3 spans 13 amino acids. CDR3 coding DNA: TGCACCCCACCCGACAGGGGGCCGGACATTCAGTACTTC. As protein: CTPPDRGPDIQYF.

A few counts support this clonotype. The gene calls are TRBV30 and TRBJ2-7; D is possibly TRBD1 (6 bases). Trimming removed 0 bases from V and 3 bases from J, with 15 bases in between. This CDR3 has 15 amino acids. CDR1 is GTSNPN, CDR2 SVGIG, per germline (reference sequence). CDR3 in DNA: TGTGCCTGGAGTGTACCGGACAGAGCTCACTACGAGCAGTACTTC. Residues: CAWSVPDRAHYEQYF.

This clonotype was detected ten times or more. The chain carries TRBV20-1 and TRBJ1-6, with unresolved D. CDR3 size: 14 residues. V was clipped by 3 bases and J by 8 bases, with 14 bases between them. CDR1 and CDR2 from the germline V gene are DFQATT and SNEGSKA (reference sequence). This chain's CDR3 is CSASYGRWDSPLHF. For the CDR3, the DNA is TGCAGTGCTAGCTACGGGAGATGGGATTCACCCCTCCACTTT.

This clonotype occurred many times. The chain couples TRBV13 to TRBJ2-7; 9 bases align to TRBD2. This CDR3 contains 12 residues. The trim removed 4 bases at V and 12 bases at J, leaving 7 bases unmatched. Germline assignment: CDR1 PRHDT and CDR2 FYEKMQ (reference sequence). CDR3 DNA sequence: TGTGCCAGCAGCTCCGGGGTAGCGGGAGCGTACTTC. It specifies CASSSGVAGAYF.

This clonotype was observed many times. The chain uses TRBV14 and TRBJ2-7; D call uncertain. This CDR3 has 11 residues. Looked up from germline, CDR1 is SGHDN and CDR2 is FVKESK. V was cut by 5 bases and J by 3 bases, with 5 bases left in between. Here the CDR3 reads CASSAVYEQYF. The CDR3 nucleotides are TGTGCCAGCAGCGCGGTCTACGAGCAGTACTTC.

The genes are TRBV20-1 and TRBJ2-1; no definite D call. CDR3 length: 14 amino acids. V was pared by 5 bases and J by 0 bases, with 11 bases between. The germline V gene encodes CDR1 DFQATT and CDR2 SNEGSKA (reference sequence). Here the CDR3 DNA reads TGCAGTGCTGTAGCTGATAGCTCCTACAATGAGCAGTTCTTC. Protein sequence: CSAVADSSYNEQFF.

The table lists this clonotype with many counts. The chain combines TRBV6-2 or TRBV6-3 with TRBJ1-1; 8 bases are shared with TRBD1. With 2 bases clipped from V and 4 bases from J, the junction kept 6 bases outside the gene matches. Germline V gene sequence: CDR1 MNHEY, CDR2 SVGEGT. The CDR3 has 15 amino acids. The chain's CDR3 is CASSYPRGPSTEAFF. The CDR3 DNA is TGTGCCAGCAGTTACCCCAGGGGGCCGAGCACTGAAGCTTTCTTT.

In this sample, this clonotype turned up a few times. This rearrangement joins TRBV6-2 or TRBV6-3 to TRBJ2-2; 11 bases map to TRBD2. V lost 5 bases to trimming and J lost 4 bases; unmatched junction nucleotides: 3. The CDR3 has 15 residues. Germline CDR1 is MNHEY and CDR2 is SVGEGT. DNA of the CDR3: TGTGCCAGCAGTACTAGCGGGAGTGTCACCGGGGAGCTGTTTTTT. This encodes CASSTSGSVTGELFF.